This T cell receptor beta chain was captured in a study of Ad26.COV2.S vaccination and SARS-CoV-2 variants. As for the study in general: Administration of Ad26.COV2.S was intramuscular, either once or twice 56 days apart.

Described treatment: some 20 received Ad26.COV2.S at low or high dose, single or two shots; 5 received placebo; per-sample allocation not given. All samples were drawn on day 63, counting from the first vaccine or placebo injection. The CDR3 loop spans 13 amino acids. CDR1 and CDR2 from the germline V gene are SGHRS and YFSETQ. V lost 3 bases and J 0 bases, leaving 6 bases between the germline ends. Profiling relied on immunoSEQ multiplex PCR, and the TCRdb table lists in-frame clones only, not all of them. The sample consists of around 310,000 clones, roughly 90% of them appearing once. V usage is TRBV5-1 and J usage is TRBJ1-1, with no clear D. This sample comprised peripheral blood, obtained in a trial of Ad26.COV2.S vaccine versus placebo. This sequence was found in a person aged 18-65 years who received the Ad26.COV2.S COVID-19 vaccine or a placebo. The CDR3 spells CASSSRMNTEAFF. CDR3 in DNA: TGCGCCAGCAGCTCACGGATGAACACTGAAGCTTTCTTT.